This entry describes one TCR beta chain. This sample is part of a study of blood T cell repertoires in COVID-19. Authors' data handling: Nucleated cell counts were estimated from reference gene primer amplification. Sequenced by immunoSEQ multiplex PCR; TCRdb stores in-frame clones only, minus some. Clone size and V and J calls were adopted from that table, with D and trimming inferred from the DNA. The table has hundreds of thousands of clones, roughly 85% seen once; the top ten hold around 19%. This CDR3 is built from 17 residues. Losses at the gene ends were 5 bases for V and 3 bases for J; bases not matched to a gene: 14. Per germline, CDR1 SGHTA and CDR2 FQGNSA. Recovered status in Cohort 3 required two negative PCRs, clearance, or symptom resolution.

The genes are TRBV7-2 and TRBJ2-5; 8 positions agree with TRBD2. The receptor was derived from a man aged 35 to 55 who had recovered from COVID-19. The sequenced material came from PBMCs or T cells enriched from blood (not recorded which). The CDR3 loop reads CASSPWGGSGIKETQYF. For the CDR3, the DNA is TGTGCCAGCAGCCCCTGGGGGGGTAGCGGGATAAAAGAGACCCAGTACTTC.